These 24 T cell receptor beta chains came from one sample sequenced in a study of patients and donors after allogeneic stem cell transplantation. TCRdb re-analysed the RT-PCR reads in MiXCR, keeping a single row per CDR3 protein. The sample includes roughly 230,000 distinct CDR3 sequences, around 14% seen only once; the top ten take under 14%. The specimen sequenced was blood, either unsorted or a sorted T cell fraction (not recorded which). These receptors were collected from a human donor who was either an allogeneic HSCT recipient or a stem cell or donor lymphocyte infusion donor (not recorded which). It is not recorded whose cells these are; they may come from a transplant donor.

Only a few counts were recorded for this clonotype. CDR3: CASGGVGETQYF. The CDR3 region has the DNA TGTGCCAGTGGGGGGGTAGGAGAGACCCAGTACTTC. This chain joins TRBV28 and TRBJ2-5; 7 bases fit TRBD2. Germline V gives CDR1 MDHEN, CDR2 SYDVKM. The junction had 5 bases not matched to a gene; V was cut back by 9 bases and J by 4 bases. The CDR3 covers 12 residues.

This clonotype occurred a few times. The chain is built from TRBV4-1 and TRBJ2-3, with a tentative D call TRBD2 (6 bases). The CDR3 length is 16 residues. Trimming shortened V by 5 bases and J by 3 bases, and 18 bases separated the two germline ends. Looked up from germline, CDR1 is MGHRA and CDR2 is YSYEKL. In nucleotides, the CDR3 is TGCGCCAGCAGCAATCCTCCCCGGGGGAGAACAGATACGCAGTATTTT. It codes for CASSNPPRGRTDTQYF.

This clonotype was detected many times. The chain couples TRBV3-1 to TRBJ2-1, with D tentatively TRBD2 (6 bases). The germline V gene has CDR1 LGHDT and CDR2 YNNKEL (reference sequence). Trimming shortened V by 4 bases and J by 4 bases, and 14 bases separated the two germline ends. The CDR3 extends over 15 amino acids. CDR3 nucleotides: TGTGCCAGCAGCCGTACCGGGACTCCTTACAATGAGCAGTTCTTC. Translated, it gives CASSRTGTPYNEQFF.

This clonotype was detected a few times. The chain couples TRBV20-1 to TRBJ2-5; 9 nucleotides agree with TRBD2. Per the germline V gene, CDR1 is DFQATT and CDR2 is SNEGSKA (reference sequence). J gave up 5 bases and V 0 bases, and 7 bases lay outside the gene matches. The CDR3 runs to 15 residues. The CDR3 is CSARDLAGGLETQYF. The CDR3 DNA reads TGCAGTGCTAGAGATTTGGCGGGAGGGCTTGAGACCCAGTACTTC.

This clonotype was counted ten times or more. The chain is built from TRBV6-1 and TRBJ2-7, with a possible D match to TRBD2 (7 bases). Trimming removed 4 bases at V and 7 bases at J, with 20 bases between. The CDR3 runs to 15 residues. Germline V gives CDR1 MNHNS, CDR2 SASEGT. CDR3 nucleotides: TGTGCCAGCAGTGCGATGGGGGGGGGCGCGAAGGAGCAGTACTTC. Its translation: CASSAMGGGAKEQYF.

This clonotype has a count of ten or more. The rearrangement uses TRBV5-1 and TRBJ2-7; maybe TRBD1 (6 bases). The CDR3 contains 14 residues. CDR1 is SGHRS and CDR2 is YFSETQ in the germline V gene. Trimming stripped 4 bases from V and 3 bases from J, with 14 bases between. The CDR3, as DNA: TGCGCCAGCAGCCCACGGACAGATAGCTACGAGCAGTACTTC. It is translated as CASSPRTDSYEQYF.

This clonotype was detected only a few times. The CDR3 spells CASSEFLRTGTNTGELFF. DNA for the CDR3: TGTGCCAGCAGTGAATTCCTCCGGACAGGGACGAACACCGGGGAGCTGTTTTTT. The rearrangement uses TRBV25-1 and TRBJ2-2; 8 bases are a match to TRBD1. The CDR3 is 18 residues long. CDR1 is MGHDK, CDR2 SYGVNS, per germline. V lost 1 base and J lost 0; bases outside the gene matches: 7.

The V call is TRBV19, the J call TRBJ1-2; 10 bases agree with TRBD1. The J segment lost 8 bases and the V segment lost 5 bases, leaving 5 bases of the junction unmatched. This CDR3 has 13 residues. CDR1 and CDR2 (germline): LNHDA, SQIVND (reference sequence). The CDR3 loop is CASSFGTGAGYTF. For the CDR3, the DNA is TGTGCCAGTAGTTTCGGGACAGGGGCCGGCTACACCTTC. Together with reference TRBV19 and TRBJ1-2, the CDR3 gives the full variable domain: DGGITQSPKYLFRKEGQNVTLSCEQNLNHDAMYWYRQDPGQGLRLIYYSQIVNDFQKGDIAEGYSVSREKKESFPLTVTSAQKNPTAFYLCASSFGTGAGYTFGSGTRLTVV.

This clonotype was found a few times. V and J are TRBV6-1 and TRBJ2-1; D is undetermined. This CDR3 is built from 13 residues. Trimming removed 6 bases from V and 7 bases from J, with 13 bases in between. Germline CDR1 and CDR2: MNHNS and SASEGT. The chain's CDR3 is CASRSRGRNEQFF. CDR3 DNA: TGTGCCAGCAGGTCCCGCGGCCGTAATGAGCAGTTCTTC.

This clonotype was counted at least ten times. The chain carries TRBV12-3 or TRBV12-4 and TRBJ2-7, with 8 bases fitting TRBD1. Losses at the gene ends were 3 bases for V and 3 bases for J; bases not matched to a gene: 7. This CDR3 region has 15 residues. CDR3 amino acids: CASSFGGTGFYEQYF. CDR3 in DNA: TGTGCCAGCAGTTTCGGCGGGACAGGCTTCTACGAGCAGTACTTC.

The chain couples TRBV11-3 to TRBJ2-7; 9 bases are a match to TRBD2. The germline CDR1 and CDR2 sequences are SGHNT and YENEEA. The CDR3 runs 14 residues. V lost 8 bases to trimming and J lost 0 bases; unmatched junction nucleotides: 5. The CDR3, as DNA: TGTGCCAGCCGCAGAGCGGGAGGCTCCTACGAGCAGTACTTC. As protein: CASRRAGGSYEQYF.

The chain recombines TRBV3-1 with TRBJ1-1, with D maybe TRBD1 (5 bases). Germline V gives CDR1 LGHDT, CDR2 YNNKEL (reference sequence). This CDR3 comprises 16 residues. V lost 1 base and J 0 bases, leaving 12 bases between the germline ends. CDR3 amino acids: CASSQATALMNTEAFF. The CDR3, as DNA: TGTGCCAGCAGCCAAGCGACAGCACTCATGAACACTGAAGCTTTCTTT.

This chain uses TRBV5-4 with TRBJ2-2; D not certain. This CDR3 spans 15 amino acids. With 4 bases removed from V and 0 bases from J, the gap between germline ends came to 10 bases. The germline CDR1 and CDR2 sequences are SGHNT and YYREEE (reference sequence). CDR3: CASSPPPANTGELFF. CDR3 sequence (DNA): TGTGCCAGCAGCCCCCCCCCCGCGAACACCGGGGAGCTGTTTTTT. The full variable domain, rest sourced from reference TRBV5-4 and TRBJ2-2, is ETGVTQSPTHLIKTRGQQVTLRCSSQSGHNTVSWYQQALGQGPQFIFQYYREEENGRGNFPPRFSGLQFPNYSSELNVNALELDDSALYLCASSPPPANTGELFFGEGSRLTVL.

The chain has TRBV10-3 and TRBJ2-1, with TRBD2 matching over 13 bases. CDR3 length: 15 amino acids. J gave up 8 bases and V 4 bases, and 5 bases lay outside the gene matches. The germline CDR1 and CDR2 sequences are ENHRY and SYGVKD. The CDR3 is CAISVGTSGAHEQFF. CDR3 nucleotides: TGTGCCATCAGTGTTGGGACTAGCGGGGCCCATGAGCAGTTCTTC.

This clonotype was seen only a few times. The J gene is TRBJ1-1, the V gene TRBV6-1; D is perhaps TRBD1 (6 bases). The ends were cut back, 6 bases at V and 6 bases at J, with 20 bases in the middle. The germline V gene has CDR1 MNHNS and CDR2 SASEGT. The length of the CDR3 is 15 residues. The CDR3 loop is CASRSEPGANAEAFF. CDR3 bases: TGTGCCAGCAGGTCGGAACCGGGGGCTAACGCTGAAGCTTTCTTT.

The chain carries TRBV11-1 and TRBJ2-6; 8 bases match TRBD1. The V segment lost 5 bases and the J segment 1 base; nucleotides outside the gene matches: 16. CDR1 and CDR2 from the germline V gene are SGHAT and FQDESV (reference sequence). This CDR3 comprises 20 residues. For the CDR3, the DNA is TGTGCCAGCAGCAACGGACAGGGTGGGCTAGATTTGTCTGGGGCCAACGTCCTGACTTTC. Translating it yields CASSNGQGGLDLSGANVLTF.

This clonotype was seen repeatedly, ten times or more. The chain carries TRBV20-1 and TRBJ2-1; the match to TRBD2 covers 11 bases. Germline CDR1 and CDR2: DFQATT and SNEGSKA (reference sequence). Trimming took 5 bases from V and 4 from J; bases not matched to a gene: 10. This CDR3 spans 16 amino acids. The CDR3 region has the DNA TGCAGTGCTCCCTTCATAGCGGGGGGGAGTTACAATGAGCAGTTCTTC. It translates to CSAPFIAGGSYNEQFF.

This clonotype was picked up a small number of times. This rearrangement joins TRBV28 to TRBJ2-7, with D possibly TRBD2 on 5 matching bases. V dropped 6 bases and J dropped 7 bases, with 16 bases sitting between them. Germline V lookup: CDR1 MDHEN, CDR2 SYDVKM. The CDR3 consists of 13 residues. The CDR3 loop reads CASRPTNPGEQYF. The CDR3 bases are TGTGCCAGCAGGCCGACTAACCCCGGGGAGCAGTACTTC.

This clonotype has a handful of counts. This chain connects TRBV3-1 to TRBJ2-5, with a possible D match to TRBD1 (5 bases). V lost 0 bases and J lost 1, with 9 bases in between. The V gene's germline CDR1 is LGHDT and CDR2 YNNKEL (reference sequence). The CDR3 consists of 15 residues. The CDR3 sequence: CASSQDREFQETQYF. Written as DNA, the CDR3 is TGTGCCAGCAGCCAAGACAGGGAATTCCAAGAGACCCAGTACTTC.

This clonotype has a count of ten or more. The V call is TRBV27, the J call TRBJ1-1; the D gene is possibly TRBD1 (6 bases). V lost 8 bases to trimming and J lost 0 bases, with 13 bases between them. Germline V lookup: CDR1 MNHEY, CDR2 SMNVEV (reference sequence). The CDR3 spans 14 residues. The CDR3 nucleotides read TGTGCCAGCCCATACAGGGAGATGAACACTGAAGCTTTCTTT. Its translation: CASPYREMNTEAFF.

The chain employs TRBV5-4 and TRBJ2-5; 9 bases are a match to TRBD2. CDR1 and CDR2 (germline): SGHNT, YYREEE (reference sequence). Trimming took 10 bases from V and 1 from J; bases not matched to a gene: 14. The length of the CDR3 is 16 residues. Here the CDR3 reads CASQSLSGGIQETQYF. The CDR3 DNA is TGTGCCTCCCAGAGTCTTAGCGGGGGTATCCAAGAGACCCAGTACTTC.

The table lists this clonotype with a few counts. CDR3: CSVDWGGLETQYF. DNA of the CDR3: TGCAGCGTTGATTGGGGAGGTCTGGAGACCCAGTACTTC. The rearrangement joins TRBV29-1 to TRBJ2-5; tentatively, D is TRBD2 (6 bases). This CDR3 contains 13 residues. Germline assignment: CDR1 SQVTM and CDR2 ANQGSEA. V was trimmed by 3 bases and J by 5 bases, leaving 13 bases between them. The full variable domain, rest sourced from reference TRBV29-1 and TRBJ2-5, is SAVISQKPSRDICQRGTSLTIQCQVDSQVTMMFWYRQQPGQSLTLIATANQGSEATYESGFVIDKFPISRPNLTFSTLTVSNMSPEDSSIYLCSVDWGGLETQYFGPGTRLLVL.

V gene TRBV6-1 combines with J gene TRBJ2-2; tentative D call: TRBD2 (5 bases). The CDR3 spans 15 residues. V was clipped by 3 bases and J by 2 bases, with 10 bases between them. The V gene's germline CDR1 is MNHNS and CDR2 SASEGT. This CDR3 reads CASSERVDNTGELFF. CDR3 DNA: TGTGCCAGCAGTGAGAGGGTTGATAACACCGGGGAGCTGTTTTTT.

This clonotype was seen a single time. This chain connects TRBV7-3 to TRBJ2-1, with 7 bases lining up with TRBD2. Germline CDR1 is SGHTA and CDR2 is FQGTGA. V was pared by 5 bases and J by 8 bases, with 15 bases of the junction left unmatched. The CDR3 contains 16 residues. CDR3 loop: CASSPHGARERDEQFF. CDR3 sequence (DNA): TGTGCCAGCAGCCCCCACGGGGCGCGGGAGCGGGATGAGCAGTTCTTC.